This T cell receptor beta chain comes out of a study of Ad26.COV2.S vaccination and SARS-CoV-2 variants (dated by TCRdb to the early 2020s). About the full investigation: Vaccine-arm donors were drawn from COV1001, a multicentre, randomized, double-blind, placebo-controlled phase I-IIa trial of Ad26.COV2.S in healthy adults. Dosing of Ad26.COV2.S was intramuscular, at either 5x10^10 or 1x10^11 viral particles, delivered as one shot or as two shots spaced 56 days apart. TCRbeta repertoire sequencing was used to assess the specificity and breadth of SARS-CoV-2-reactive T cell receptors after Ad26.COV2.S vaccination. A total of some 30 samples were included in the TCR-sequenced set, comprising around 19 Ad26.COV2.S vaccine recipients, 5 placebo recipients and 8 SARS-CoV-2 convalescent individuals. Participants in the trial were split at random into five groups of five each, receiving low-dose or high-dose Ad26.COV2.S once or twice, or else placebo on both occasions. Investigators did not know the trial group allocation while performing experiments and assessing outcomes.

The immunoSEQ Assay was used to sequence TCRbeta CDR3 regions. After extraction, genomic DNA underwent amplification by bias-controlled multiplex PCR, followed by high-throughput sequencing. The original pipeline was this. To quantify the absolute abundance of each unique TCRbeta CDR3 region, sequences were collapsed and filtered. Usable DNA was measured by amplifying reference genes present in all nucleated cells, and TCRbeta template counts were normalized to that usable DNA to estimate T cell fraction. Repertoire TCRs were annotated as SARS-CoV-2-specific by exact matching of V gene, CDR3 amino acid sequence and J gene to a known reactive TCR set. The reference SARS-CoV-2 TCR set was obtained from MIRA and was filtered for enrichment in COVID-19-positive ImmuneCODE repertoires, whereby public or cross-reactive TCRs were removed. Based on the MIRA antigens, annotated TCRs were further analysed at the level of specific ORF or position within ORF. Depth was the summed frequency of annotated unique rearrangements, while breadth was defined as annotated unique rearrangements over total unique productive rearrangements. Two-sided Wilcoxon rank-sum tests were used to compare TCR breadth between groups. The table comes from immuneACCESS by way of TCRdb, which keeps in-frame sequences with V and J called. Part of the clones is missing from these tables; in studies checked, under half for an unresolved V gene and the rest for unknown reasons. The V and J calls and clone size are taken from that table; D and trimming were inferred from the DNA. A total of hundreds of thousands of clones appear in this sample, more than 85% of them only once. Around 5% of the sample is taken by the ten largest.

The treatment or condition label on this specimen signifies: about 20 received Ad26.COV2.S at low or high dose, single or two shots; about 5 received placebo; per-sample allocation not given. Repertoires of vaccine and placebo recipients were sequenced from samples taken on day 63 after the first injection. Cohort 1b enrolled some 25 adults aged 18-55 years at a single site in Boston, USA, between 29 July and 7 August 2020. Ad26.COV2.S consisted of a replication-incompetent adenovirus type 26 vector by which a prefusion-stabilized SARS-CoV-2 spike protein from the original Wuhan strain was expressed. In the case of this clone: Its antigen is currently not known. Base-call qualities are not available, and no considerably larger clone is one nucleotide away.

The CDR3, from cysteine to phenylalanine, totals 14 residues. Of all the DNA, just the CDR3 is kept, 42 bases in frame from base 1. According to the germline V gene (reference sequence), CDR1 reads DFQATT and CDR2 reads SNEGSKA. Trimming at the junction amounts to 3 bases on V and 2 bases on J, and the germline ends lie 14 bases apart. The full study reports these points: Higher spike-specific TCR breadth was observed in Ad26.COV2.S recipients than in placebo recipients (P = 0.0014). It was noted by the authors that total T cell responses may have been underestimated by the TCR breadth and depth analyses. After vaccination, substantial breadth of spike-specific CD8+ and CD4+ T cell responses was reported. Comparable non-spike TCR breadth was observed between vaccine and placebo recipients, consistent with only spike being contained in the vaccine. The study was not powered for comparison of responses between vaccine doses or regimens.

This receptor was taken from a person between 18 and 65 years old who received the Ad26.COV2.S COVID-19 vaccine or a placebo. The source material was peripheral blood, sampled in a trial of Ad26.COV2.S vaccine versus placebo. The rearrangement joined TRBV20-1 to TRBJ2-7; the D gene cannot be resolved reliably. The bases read TGCAGTGCTAGTTCAACTCCGTTAACCTACGAGCAGTACTTC. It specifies CSASSTPLTYEQYF.